These 16 T cell receptor beta chains share one sample of origin, sequenced in a study of glioma-infiltrating T cells. The iRepertoire nested amplicon-rescue multiplex PCR amplified TCR alpha and beta CDR3s from RNA. TCRdb processed the multiplex PCR reads anew with MiXCR; each CDR3 protein has one entry. In the table there are roughly 350,000 distinct CDR3 sequences, roughly two fifths of which are singletons. The sequencing sample was made of glioma tissue, nonneoplastic brain tissue, or PBMCs (not recorded which). All receptors come from a human donor with low-grade glioma or glioblastoma, undergoing nonglioma brain surgery, or in good health (not recorded which).

This clonotype was seen only a few times. V and J are TRBV28 and TRBJ1-2; D might be TRBD1 (6 bases). The germline CDR1 and CDR2 sequences are MDHEN and SYDVKM. The ends were cut back, 3 bases at V and 3 bases at J, with 23 bases in the middle. This CDR3 is built from 18 residues. As DNA, the CDR3 is TGTGCCAGCAGTTTCGATCTGGGGGCCTGGCAGGGAGACTATGGCTACACCTTC. Translation: CASSFDLGAWQGDYGYTF.

The chain joins TRBV15 to TRBJ2-1; D is undetermined. Trimming removed 3 bases at V and 13 bases at J, with 22 bases between. The germline gives CDR1 LNHNV, CDR2 YYDKDF (reference sequence). This CDR3 contains 15 residues. Here the CDR3 reads CATSSVFYRAETQFF. The CDR3 DNA reads TGTGCCACCAGCAGTGTTTTCTACCGGGCCGAGACCCAGTTCTTC.

The chain recombines TRBV12-3 or TRBV12-4 with TRBJ1-1, with a weak D call TRBD1 (6 bases). The CDR3 length is 14 residues. Trimming removed 5 bases from V and 6 bases from J, with 16 bases in between. The CDR3 bases are TGTGCCAGCAGTCTAAGGACAGTAGTTCCTGAAGCTTTCTTT. It translates to CASSLRTVVPEAFF.

This clonotype has only a few counts. V is TRBV2 and J is TRBJ1-6, with TRBD1 as a possible D gene (5 bases). CDR1 and CDR2 (germline): SNHLY, FYNNEI. This CDR3 region has 14 residues. Trimming removed 4 bases from V and 9 bases from J, with 13 bases in between. CDR3 region: CASSAGTLGSPLHF. The CDR3 nucleotides read TGTGCCAGCAGTGCCGGGACCCTGGGTTCACCCCTCCACTTT.

As to this clonotype: This clone may be a read error of a much larger clone one base away. This chain links TRBV6-5 with TRBJ2-1; TRBD2 agrees at 8 bases. The CDR3 consists of 15 residues. The germline V gene encodes CDR1 MNHEY and CDR2 SVGAGI. With 5 bases clipped from V and 3 bases from J, the junction kept 6 bases outside the gene matches. The CDR3 sequence: CASSVLAADYNEQFF. The CDR3 DNA reads TGTGCCAGCAGTGTACTAGCGGCCGACTACAATGAGCAGTTCTTC.

This clonotype was detected many times. This chain links TRBV27 with TRBJ1-1; D possibly corresponds to TRBD1 (5 bases). The CDR3 has 13 residues. V was pared by 3 bases and J by 1 base, with 6 bases between. Germline V gene lookup returns CDR1 MNHEY and CDR2 SMNVEV (reference sequence). The CDR3 reads CASSLGTNTEAFF. CDR3 bases: TGTGCCAGCAGTTTGGGGACGAACACTGAAGCTTTCTTT.

V usage is TRBV20-1 and J usage is TRBJ1-5; D may be TRBD1 (5 bases). Trimming pared 0 bases from V and 6 bases from J, leaving 18 bases between. Germline V lookup: CDR1 DFQATT, CDR2 SNEGSKA (reference sequence). This CDR3 contains 16 residues. CDR3 sequence reads: CSARDRWRGYAQPQHF. CDR3 coding DNA: TGCAGTGCTAGAGATCGCTGGAGGGGTTACGCTCAGCCCCAGCATTTT.

A word on this clonotype: It may be a read error: a sequence one base away is much more abundant. The chain recombines TRBV20-1 with TRBJ2-1; tentative D call: TRBD2 (5 bases). The germline V and J ends were trimmed by 6 bases and 0 bases, with 21 bases remaining between them. The CDR3 totals 17 residues. The germline V gene has CDR1 DFQATT and CDR2 SNEGSKA (reference sequence). CDR3 sequence reads: CSAITLLASGSYNEQFF. DNA of the CDR3: TGCAGTGCAATTACTCTGCTAGCATCCGGCTCCTACAATGAGCAGTTCTTC.

This chain uses TRBV5-1 with TRBJ1-5; the match to TRBD1 covers 10 bases. Per germline, CDR1 SGHRS and CDR2 YFSETQ. The CDR3 totals 16 residues. The ends lost 4 bases at V and 5 bases at J; junction bases unmatched: 9. The CDR3 nucleotides read TGCGCCAGCAGCATTGCTCCGACAGGGGGCTATCAGCCCCAGCATTTT. It specifies CASSIAPTGGYQPQHF.

This clonotype has ten or more counts. This chain links TRBV19 with TRBJ1-1; 7 nucleotides line up with TRBD1. Trimming at V came to 6 bases and at J to 10 bases, leaving 8 bases not matched to a gene. The germline V gene has CDR1 LNHDA and CDR2 SQIVND (reference sequence). The CDR3 loop spans 12 amino acids. The CDR3 is CASSQRGLGAFF. CDR3 nucleotides: TGTGCCAGTAGCCAAAGGGGGCTCGGAGCTTTCTTT.

The chain employs TRBV24-1 and TRBJ2-5; D unresolved. This CDR3 contains 19 residues. From germline, CDR1 is KGHDR and CDR2 SFDVKD. V shed 5 bases and J shed 2 bases, with 26 bases lying between them. The CDR3 region is CATSAHPGKGWMAQETQYF. In nucleotides, the CDR3 is TGTGCCACCAGTGCTCATCCTGGGAAGGGTTGGATGGCTCAAGAGACCCAGTACTTC.

There are a few counts of this clonotype. This chain uses TRBV20-1 with TRBJ2-2; 8 bases fit TRBD2. V shed 2 bases, J shed 7 bases, and the junction held 6 bases outside the gene matches. Germline values: CDR1 DFQATT, CDR2 SNEGSKA (reference sequence). The CDR3 sequence is 14 residues long. CDR3 in DNA: TGCAGTGCTAGACTGGCGGGAGGTGGCGGGGAGCTGTTTTTT. Translated, it gives CSARLAGGGGELFF.

In this sample, this clonotype turned up many times. The chain joins TRBV20-1 to TRBJ2-7; D is possibly TRBD1 or TRBD2 (5 bases each). In germline, CDR1 is DFQATT, CDR2 SNEGSKA (reference sequence). CDR3 length: 14 residues. V lost 7 bases and J lost 0, with 16 bases in between. The CDR3 reads CSVNRDPSSYEQYF. The CDR3 DNA reads TGCAGTGTTAACCGGGACCCAAGCTCCTACGAGCAGTACTTC.

This rearrangement joins TRBV2 to TRBJ2-3; D not resolved. The CDR3 sequence is 13 residues long. Per germline, CDR1 SNHLY and CDR2 FYNNEI. The V end lost 10 bases, the J end lost 2 bases, and 13 bases lay between the germline ends. CDR3 bases: TGTGCCACCCACGGGCAGTACACAGATACGCAGTATTTT. Amino acid sequence: CATHGQYTDTQYF.

As to this clonotype: This could be a read error, since a much larger clone is one nucleotide away. This chain connects TRBV6-6 to TRBJ1-2, with 7 bases fitting TRBD1. CDR1 and CDR2 (germline): MNHNY, SVGAGI (reference sequence). The CDR3 is 16 residues long. Trimming took 5 bases from V and 8 from J; bases not matched to a gene: 17. The CDR3, as DNA: TGTGCCAGCAGTCCAAGCGTAGCAGGGGGTCTTGTGGGCTACACCTTC. It translates to CASSPSVAGGLVGYTF.

This clonotype was picked up a small number of times. The chain couples TRBV7-2 to TRBJ1-2; TRBD1 aligns across 7 bases. CDR3 length equals 17 residues. V gave up 5 bases and J gave up 0 bases; unmatched junction bases: 12. Per germline, CDR1 SGHTA and CDR2 FQGNSA. The CDR3 nucleotides read TGTGCCAGCAGCCCCAATCCCGGACAGGCTACTAACTATGGCTACACCTTC. Its translation: CASSPNPGQATNYGYTF.